The text below deals with one T cell receptor (beta chain). Its antigen is unknown. PCR employed 60 Vbeta and 13 Jbeta primers. Measured with immunoSEQ multiplex PCR; TCRdb has only the in-frame clones, and not every one. With 200,000 to 250,000 clones in the sample, the ten largest clones hold approximately 0.98%. The data derive from a study of cytomegalovirus exposure and HLA in healthy donors. Study-wide results and caveats: Highly shared sequence variants in one cluster were likely a sequencing artifact. Listed as cytomegalovirus-associated were 164 TCR beta chains.

Germline CDR1 reads SEHNR; CDR2 reads FQNEAQ (reference sequence). V gave up 1 base and J gave up 7 bases; unmatched junction bases: 5. The CDR3 runs to 16 residues. This chain connects TRBV7-9 to TRBJ1-6; 9 nucleotides align to TRBD1. The TCR sequence derives from a woman in her thirties in good health and CMV-seropositive. The sequenced sample consisted of PBMCs. The CDR3 protein is CASSLEGTGNNSPLHF. CDR3 nucleotides: TGTGCCAGCAGCTTAGAGGGGACAGGGAACAATTCACCCCTCCACTTT. Based on the CDR3 plus reference TRBV7-9 and TRBJ1-6, the full variable domain is DTGVSQNPRHKITKRGQNVTFRCDPISEHNRLYWYRQTLGQGPEFLTYFQNEAQLEKSRLLSDRFSAERPKGSFSTLEIQRTEQGDSAMYLCASSLEGTGNNSPLHFGNGTRLTVT.